The 8 T cell receptor beta chains in this list originate from one sample, sequenced in a study of tumor-infiltrating T cells and Merkel cell polyomavirus. Study-wide context: The study examined CD8+ T cells specific for the Merkel cell polyomavirus KLL epitope.

Produced via immunoSEQ multiplex PCR; TCRdb's table is partial and in-frame only. This sample has over 20,000 clones, with roughly 87% found just once. Robust Merkel cell polyomavirus Large T antigen positivity by immunohistochemistry was seen in all patients' tumors. Material for sequencing was lymph node tissue. The receptors come from a man aged 45-60 years with Merkel cell carcinoma.

J is TRBJ2-3 and V is TRBV19, with 12 bases matching TRBD1. V shed 4 bases, J shed 3 bases, and the junction held 14 bases outside the gene matches. CDR1 LNHDA and CDR2 SQIVND come from the germline V gene (reference sequence). This CDR3 is built from 19 residues. For the CDR3, the DNA is TGTGCCAGTAGTACCCCGGGACAGGGGGCGCCGATCCAAACAGATACGCAGTATTTT. The encoded protein is CASSTPGQGAPIQTDTQYF.

In this sample, this clone turned up once. The chain's CDR3 is CASTSGAGGTYEQYF. The CDR3 nucleotides are TGTGCCAGCACCTCGGGGGCGGGAGGAACCTACGAGCAGTACTTC. The chain couples TRBV28 to TRBJ2-7; 8 bases map to TRBD2. This CDR3 is built from 15 residues. Per the germline V gene, CDR1 is MDHEN and CDR2 is SYDVKM. The trim removed 7 bases at V and 2 bases at J, leaving 10 bases unmatched. Based on the CDR3 plus reference TRBV28 and TRBJ2-7, the full variable domain is DVKVTQSSRYLVKRTGEKVFLECVQDMDHENMFWYRQDPGLGLRLIYFSYDVKMKEKGDIPEGYSVSREKKERFSLILESASTNQTSMYLCASTSGAGGTYEQYFGPGTRLTVT.

The chain uses TRBV7-9 and TRBJ2-7; tentative D call: TRBD1 (6 bases). This CDR3 region has 15 residues. CDR1 and CDR2 (germline): SEHNR, FQNEAQ (reference sequence). V was cut by 3 bases and J by 0 bases, with 12 bases left in between. The CDR3 here is CASSFLGAASYEQYF. In DNA, the CDR3 is TGTGCCAGCAGCTTCCTGGGGGCAGCCTCCTACGAGCAGTACTTC.

In its sample, this clone was seen a few times. This chain joins TRBV7-2 and TRBJ2-3; 7 bases are a match to TRBD1. After removal of 3 bases from V and 8 bases from J, the junction contained 11 bases not matched to a gene. CDR1 SGHTA and CDR2 FQGNSA come from the germline V gene. The CDR3 has 15 residues. This chain's CDR3 is CASSFSRLQGSTQYF. Written as DNA, the CDR3 is TGTGCCAGCAGCTTTTCCCGCCTACAGGGGAGTACGCAGTATTTT.

The CDR3 reads CASSLRDRAAEQFF. The CDR3 DNA sequence: TGTGCCAGCAGTCTCCGGGACAGGGCCGCTGAGCAGTTCTTC. This rearrangement joins TRBV27 to TRBJ2-1; 9 bases are a match to TRBD1. After removal of 5 bases from V and 9 bases from J, the junction contained 8 bases not matched to a gene. CDR3 size: 14 residues. The V gene's germline CDR1 is MNHEY and CDR2 SMNVEV (reference sequence).

The CDR3 nucleotides are TGTGCCAGCAGCTCGCCGGGACTAGCGGGATTCCTTCAAGAGACCCAGTACTTC. This sequence encodes CASSSPGLAGFLQETQYF. This chain connects TRBV7-9 to TRBJ2-5; 13 nucleotides agree with TRBD2. The CDR3 is 18 residues long. Germline lookup yields CDR1 SEHNR and CDR2 FQNEAQ (reference sequence). V lost 4 bases, J lost 2 bases, and 10 bases stayed unmatched.

The chain has TRBV2 and TRBJ2-5, with no clear D. Trimming took off 8 bases at V and 4 bases at J, with 8 bases between the two ends. The CDR3 totals 11 residues. Germline V gene data show CDR1 as SNHLY and CDR2 as FYNNEI. CDR3 loop: CASHSTETQYF. CDR3 sequence (DNA): TGTGCCAGCCACTCCACAGAGACCCAGTACTTC.

The rearrangement links TRBV6-5 to TRBJ2-5, with D perhaps matching TRBD2 (6 bases). The CDR3 runs to 14 residues. The germline gives CDR1 MNHEY, CDR2 SVGAGI. Trimming cost V 2 bases and J 2 bases, with 9 bases left between them. The CDR3 DNA reads TGTGCCAGCAGTTACCGAGGGACTCAAGAGACCCAGTACTTC. Its protein product is CASSYRGTQETQYF.